A single sample is the source of the 2 T cell receptor beta chains below, sequenced in a study of graft-versus-host responses after intestinal transplantation. Data came from immunoSEQ multiplex PCR; TCRdb stores just in-frame clones and leaves some out. In the table there are under 50,000 clones, 85% to 90% of which are singletons. Material: PBMCs, obtained less than 280 days after transplant. These receptors came from a human patient who received an intestinal transplant, so some T cells may come from the graft donor.

In its sample, this clone was seen once. This chain connects TRBV19 to TRBJ2-1; D is undetermined. Looked up from germline, CDR1 is LNHDA and CDR2 is SQIVND (reference sequence). The CDR3 spans 17 residues. With 7 bases removed from V and 4 bases from J, the gap between germline ends came to 23 bases. The CDR3 DNA reads TGTGCCAGTACCCCATCATTAGTGGGGTTCCGGTACAATGAGCAGTTCTTC. This translates into CASTPSLVGFRYNEQFF.

Of note for this clone: This same CDR3 is encoded by further DNA sequences in the sample. The chain joins TRBV7-9 to TRBJ1-2; no firm D call. This CDR3 has 14 amino acids. The germline gives CDR1 SEHNR, CDR2 FQNEAQ (reference sequence). V lost 0 bases to trimming and J lost 6 bases, with 11 bases between them. The CDR3 loop is CASSLASVMDGYTF. The CDR3 region has the DNA TGTGCCAGCAGCTTAGCCAGTGTGATGGATGGCTACACCTTC.